The 18 T cell receptor beta chains presented below share a single source sample, sequenced in a study of OX40 agonist ivuxolimab in advanced cancers. Assay: immunoSEQ multiplex PCR; the TCRdb copy retains only in-frame clones and omits some. The sample includes about 18,000 clones, about 77% of them seen just once. Sequences were derived from CD4+ or CD8+ T cells sorted from blood, sampled in a trial of the OX40 agonist ivuxolimab. All receptors come from an adult with an advanced solid tumor such as melanoma, head and neck, liver or kidney cancer.

J is TRBJ2-5 and V is TRBV7-9; possibly TRBD1 or TRBD2 for D (5 bases each). The CDR3 has 13 residues. Trimming pared 8 bases from V and 4 bases from J, leaving 14 bases between. In germline, CDR1 is SEHNR, CDR2 FQNEAQ (reference sequence). DNA of the CDR3: TGTGCCAGCCTTCCGGGGCAGGGAGAGACCCAGTACTTC. Translation: CASLPGQGETQYF.

The gene calls are TRBV5-4 and TRBJ2-2; D unresolved. Per germline, CDR1 SGHNT and CDR2 YYREEE (reference sequence). The V and J ends lost 1 base and 4 bases respectively, with 11 bases between them. The CDR3 is 15 amino acids. CDR3 DNA sequence: TGTGCCAGCAGCTTGAAATCTAAGCGCACCGGGGAGCTGTTTTTT. Translating it yields CASSLKSKRTGELFF.

This chain connects TRBV4-3 to TRBJ2-7; D remains ambiguous. V dropped 4 bases and J dropped 0 bases, with 13 bases sitting between them. CDR1 LGHNA and CDR2 YSLEER come from the germline V gene. The CDR3 has 15 residues. In DNA form, the CDR3 reads TGCGCCAGCAGCCCGGGTGGGGAAAGCTCCTACGAGCAGTACTTC. Its translation: CASSPGGESSYEQYF.

The CDR3 region is CASSADRVNEQFF. The DNA of the CDR3 is TGTGCCAGCAGCGCGGACAGGGTCAATGAGCAGTTCTTC. The chain joins TRBV7-2 to TRBJ2-1; 8 bases map to TRBD1. The CDR3 covers 13 residues. Germline V gives CDR1 SGHTA, CDR2 FQGNSA. V gave up 5 bases and J gave up 6 bases; unmatched junction bases: 3.

The chain is built from TRBV10-3 and TRBJ1-2; D gene ambiguous. This CDR3 is 13 amino acids long. Germline V gene sequence: CDR1 ENHRY, CDR2 SYGVKD. Trimming pared 6 bases from V and 7 bases from J, leaving 15 bases between. The CDR3 region has the DNA TGTGCCATCAGGCAGGAACTCTGGGGTGGCTACACCTTC. It encodes CAIRQELWGGYTF.

This chain links TRBV27 with TRBJ1-2; 7 bases agree with TRBD1. V was pared by 6 bases and J by 4 bases, with 11 bases of the junction left unmatched. The V gene's germline CDR1 is MNHEY and CDR2 SMNVEV (reference sequence). The CDR3 extends over 15 amino acids. The CDR3 nucleotides are TGTGCCAGCAGAAAAGGACAGGCCGCTTTCTATGGCTACACCTTC. Translated, it gives CASRKGQAAFYGYTF.

This clone is a singleton in its sample. The chain couples TRBV4-1 to TRBJ2-5; D is perhaps TRBD1 (6 bases). CDR1 and CDR2 from the germline V gene are MGHRA and YSYEKL. The V end was cut by 3 bases, the J end by 4 bases, with 12 bases between. CDR3 length: 14 residues. CDR3 sequence: CASSQARGPETQYF. The CDR3 bases are TGCGCCAGCAGCCAGGCCAGGGGACCAGAGACCCAGTACTTC.

The CDR3 protein is CASSWTSGVFTDTQYF. In DNA, the CDR3 is TGCGCCAGCAGCTGGACTAGCGGGGTATTCACAGATACGCAGTATTTT. This chain connects TRBV5-1 to TRBJ2-3; 12 bases align to TRBD2. This CDR3 is built from 16 residues. Germline-derived CDR1 and CDR2 are SGHRS and YFSETQ. Losses at the gene ends were 3 bases for V and 2 bases for J; bases not matched to a gene: 4.

With respect to this clone: Germline is not matched at one junction end, which may reflect a read error. The chain employs TRBV11-2 and TRBJ2-7; D is ambiguous. CDR1 is SGHAT, CDR2 FQNNGV, per germline. This CDR3 comprises 13 residues. The CDR3 coding sequence is TGTGCCAGCAGTTTAGGGTCAGTCCACGAGCAGTACTTC. Residues: CASSLGSVHEQYF.

The chain has TRBV2 and TRBJ2-7, with 7 bases fitting TRBD1. The CDR3 length is 14 residues. Trimming cost V 5 bases and J 2 bases; bases outside gene matches: 6. Germline values: CDR1 SNHLY, CDR2 FYNNEI. The CDR3, as DNA: TGTGCCAGCAGTTTTTCGACAGGGCCCTACGAGCAGTACTTC. This translates into CASSFSTGPYEQYF.

This clone is medium-sized within its sample. The chain combines TRBV5-1 with TRBJ2-2, with TRBD2 matching over 12 bases. The germline gives CDR1 SGHRS, CDR2 YFSETQ. The CDR3 extends over 16 amino acids. Trimming at V came to 4 bases and at J to 4 bases, leaving 5 bases not matched to a gene. The CDR3 spells CASSPGTSGFTGELFF. Written as DNA, the CDR3 is TGCGCCAGCAGCCCTGGGACTAGCGGGTTCACCGGGGAGCTGTTTTTT.

This chain joins TRBV5-6 and TRBJ2-7; TRBD1 agrees at 9 bases. CDR1 is SGHDT, CDR2 YYEEEE, per germline. V dropped 5 bases and J dropped 5; count of bases not matched to a gene: 14. The CDR3 runs to 16 residues. The CDR3 is CASSYTFTGGFHEQYF. The CDR3 coding sequence is TGTGCCAGCAGTTATACCTTCACAGGGGGCTTCCACGAGCAGTACTTC. Full variable domain (remainder filled in from reference TRBV5-6 and TRBJ2-7): DAGVTQSPTHLIKTRGQQVTLRCSPKSGHDTVSWYQQALGQGPQFIFQYYEEEERQRGNFPDRFSGHQFPNYSSELNVNALLLGDSALYLCASSYTFTGGFHEQYFGPGTRLTVT.

The chain combines TRBV4-1 with TRBJ1-1; D ambiguous. The CDR3 is 14 amino acids. V was shortened by 1 base and J by 3 bases, with 9 bases between the two germline ends. CDR1 and CDR2 from the germline V gene are MGHRA and YSYEKL. The CDR3 region is CASSQGERDTEAFF. The CDR3 DNA reads TGCGCCAGCAGCCAAGGGGAGAGGGACACTGAAGCTTTCTTT.

The chain recombines TRBV7-9 with TRBJ2-3; 7 bases match TRBD2. From germline, CDR1 is SEHNR and CDR2 FQNEAQ (reference sequence). J gave up 2 bases and V 6 bases, and 8 bases lay outside the gene matches. The CDR3 consists of 15 residues. The CDR3 DNA reads as TGTGCCAGCAGACCAGAGCGGGGCCACACAGATACGCAGTATTTT. This gives the protein CASRPERGHTDTQYF.

The rearrangement links TRBV27 to TRBJ2-7, with D uncertain. This CDR3 has 15 residues. Germline V gives CDR1 MNHEY, CDR2 SMNVEV (reference sequence). Trimming cost V 2 bases and J 3 bases, with 14 bases left between them. The CDR3 DNA sequence: TGTGCCAGCAGTTTAGAGCTAGGCCCTCACTACGAGCAGTACTTC. Translation gives CASSLELGPHYEQYF.

The chain is built from TRBV2 and TRBJ1-5; the match to TRBD1 covers 8 bases. V shed 3 bases, J shed 0 bases, and the junction held 16 bases outside the gene matches. The V gene's germline CDR1 is SNHLY and CDR2 FYNNEI. This CDR3 comprises 20 residues. Written as DNA, the CDR3 is TGTGCCAGCAGTGATTTAATCTCGGCGGGACAGGATTATAGCAATCAGCCCCAGCATTTT. This translates into CASSDLISAGQDYSNQPQHF.

In its sample, this clone is medium-sized (0.01 to 0.1%). The gene calls are TRBV28 and TRBJ1-5; no firm D call. There are 11 residues in the CDR3. V dropped 5 bases and J dropped 3 bases, with 2 bases sitting between them. Germline assignment: CDR1 MDHEN and CDR2 SYDVKM. CDR3 bases: TGTGCCAGCAGTGTCAATCAGCCCCAGCATTTT. This gives the protein CASSVNQPQHF. The full variable domain, its missing parts supplied by reference TRBV28 and TRBJ1-5, is DVKVTQSSRYLVKRTGEKVFLECVQDMDHENMFWYRQDPGLGLRLIYFSYDVKMKEKGDIPEGYSVSREKKERFSLILESASTNQTSMYLCASSVNQPQHFGDGTRLSIL.

The rearrangement uses TRBV19 and TRBJ2-3; D ambiguous. V lost 3 bases and J lost 6, with 7 bases in between. This CDR3 contains 12 residues. Germline V gene data show CDR1 as LNHDA and CDR2 as SQIVND (reference sequence). CDR3 DNA: TGTGCCAGTAGTATGTTCATGGATACGCAGTATTTT. Translating gives CASSMFMDTQYF. The complete variable domain, with remaining parts taken from reference TRBV19 and TRBJ2-3, reads DGGITQSPKYLFRKEGQNVTLSCEQNLNHDAMYWYRQDPGQGLRLIYYSQIVNDFQKGDIAEGYSVSREKKESFPLTVTSAQKNPTAFYLCASSMFMDTQYFGPGTRLTVL.